This T cell receptor (beta chain) was profiled in a study of CD4+ T cells in melanoma. Broader study findings: A reported correlation linked neoantigen-specific CD4+ T cells to CD8+, macrophage and B cell function. In melanoma, neoantigen-specific CD4+ T cells reportedly differed in differentiation state.

The CDR3 is made up of 14 amino acids. With V trimmed by 5 bases and J by 5 bases, 8 bases remained unmatched. CDR1 GTSNPN and CDR2 SVGIG come from the germline V gene (reference sequence). TCRdb's table, derived via immunoSEQ multiplex PCR, lists solely in-frame clones and lacks some. The table has over 130,000 clones, 85% to 95% seen once; the top ten hold 1.5% to 1.9%. Remarks on this clone: Its antigen is as yet unknown.

The chain couples TRBV30 to TRBJ2-3; TRBD1 matches at 9 bases. This TCR derives from a human donor with melanoma. CDR3 in amino acids: CAWAGTGRIDTQYF. The CDR3 nucleotides are TGTGCCTGGGCCGGGACAGGGAGGATAGATACGCAGTATTTT. Full variable domain (missing parts from reference TRBV30 and TRBJ2-3): SQTIHQWPATLVQPVGSPLSLECTVEGTSNPNLYWYRQAAGRGLQLLFYSVGIGQISSEVPQNLSASRPQDRQFILSSKKLLLSDSGFYLCAWAGTGRIDTQYFGPGTRLTVL.